This T cell receptor (beta chain) was identified during a study of shared clonotypes between healthy human individuals. At the level of the study: Researchers assigned three CD4 naive, three CD4 memory, two CD8 naive and one CD8 memory plate to each donor.

Germline CDR1 is GTSNPN and CDR2 is SVGIG (reference sequence). The CDR3 length is 14 residues. V shed 5 bases and J 8 bases; nucleotides not matched to a gene: 8. Repertoires were generated with immunoSEQ multiplex PCR, while TCRdb's copy carries only in-frame clones and drops some. The sample has over 2 million clones; less than 95% are singletons. In this sample, this clone turned up a few times. The chain employs TRBV30 and TRBJ1-4, with TRBD1 matching 10 bases. The sample taken for sequencing was naive CD4+ T cells from PBMCs. Documented subset: CD45RA+ positively selected. This clonotype was obtained from a man aged 18 to 30 in good health. Some clones in this sample may be carry-over from other donors' samples. CDR3 in amino acids: CAWRTGTGAEKLFF. CDR3 sequence (DNA): TGTGCCTGGCGTACCGGGACAGGGGCGGAAAAACTGTTTTTT.